This T cell receptor beta chain originates from a study of cytomegalovirus exposure and HLA in healthy donors. Regarding the study as a whole: The authors listed 150 or so TCR beta chains as cytomegalovirus-associated.

About this clone: Its antigen is undetermined.

Trimming removed 5 bases at V and 1 base at J, with 20 bases between. The CDR3 is 17 amino acids. Germline V lookup: CDR1 LGHNT, CDR2 FRNRAP. Generated by immunoSEQ multiplex PCR, the TCRdb table keeps only in-frame clones and is missing some. The sample contains 150,000 to 200,000 clones, roughly 96% of which appear only once. The chain uses TRBV12-5 and TRBJ1-1; D is unclear. The sample was PBMCs. This clonotype originated in a woman aged 18 to 35 in good health and CMV-seronegative. CDR3: CASGVVGEGRKNTEAFF. CDR3 bases: TGTGCTAGTGGTGTCGTAGGAGAGGGTCGCAAGAACACTGAAGCTTTCTTT. The variable domain in full, completed from reference TRBV12-5 and TRBJ1-1, reads DARVTQTPRHKVTEMGQEVTMRCQPILGHNTVFWYRQTMMQGLELLAYFRNRAPLDDSGMPKDRFSAEMPDATLATLKIQPSEPRDSAVYFCASGVVGEGRKNTEAFFGQGTRLTVV.